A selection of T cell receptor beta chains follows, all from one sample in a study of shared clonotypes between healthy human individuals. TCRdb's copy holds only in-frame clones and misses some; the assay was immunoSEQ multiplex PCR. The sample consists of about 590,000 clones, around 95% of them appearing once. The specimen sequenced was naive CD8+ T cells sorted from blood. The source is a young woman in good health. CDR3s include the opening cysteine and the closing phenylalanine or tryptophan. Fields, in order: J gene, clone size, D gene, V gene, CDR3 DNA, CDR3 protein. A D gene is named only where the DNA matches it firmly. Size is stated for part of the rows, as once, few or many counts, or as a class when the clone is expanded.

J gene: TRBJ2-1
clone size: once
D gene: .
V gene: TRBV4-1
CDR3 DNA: TGCGCCAGCAGCTCCTCCGCTAGCAGGTACAATGAGCAGTTCTTC
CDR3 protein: CASSSSASRYNEQFF

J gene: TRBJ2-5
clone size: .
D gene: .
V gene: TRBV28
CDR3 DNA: TGTGCCAGCAGCGTAGCAGGGGAGCAAGAGACCCAGTACTTC
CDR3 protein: CASSVAGEQETQYF

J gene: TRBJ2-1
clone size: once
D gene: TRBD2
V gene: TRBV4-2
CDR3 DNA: TGTGCCAGCAGCCCCCGACTAGCGGGAGGCCTCAATGAGCAGTTCTTC
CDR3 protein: CASSPRLAGGLNEQFF

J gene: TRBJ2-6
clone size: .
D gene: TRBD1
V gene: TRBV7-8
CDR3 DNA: TGTGCCAGCAGCTGGGCCGCCGGGACAGGGGGATCTGGGGCCAACGTCCTGACTTTC
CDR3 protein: CASSWAAGTGGSGANVLTF

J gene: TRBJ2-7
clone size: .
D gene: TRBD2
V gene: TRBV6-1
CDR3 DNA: TGTGCCAGCACCCTGAAGCGGGGCTCCTACGAGCAGTACTTC
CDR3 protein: CASTLKRGSYEQYF

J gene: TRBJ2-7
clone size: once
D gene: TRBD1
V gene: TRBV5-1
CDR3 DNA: TGCGCCAGCAGCCTAGGGACAGGGGGCTACGAGCAGTACTTC
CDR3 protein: CASSLGTGGYEQYF

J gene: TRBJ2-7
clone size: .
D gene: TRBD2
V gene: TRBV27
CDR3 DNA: TGTGCCAGCAGTCTATCTAGCGGGTACGAGCAGTACTTC
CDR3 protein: CASSLSSGYEQYF

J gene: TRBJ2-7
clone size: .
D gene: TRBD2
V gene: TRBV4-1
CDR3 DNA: TGCGCCAGCAGCCCAAGGACTAGCGGAGCCTACGAGCAGTACTTC
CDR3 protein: CASSPRTSGAYEQYF

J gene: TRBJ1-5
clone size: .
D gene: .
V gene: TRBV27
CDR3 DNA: TGTGCCAGCCGGCCGTGGGGCAGGACGAATCAGCCCCAGCATTTT
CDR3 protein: CASRPWGRTNQPQHF

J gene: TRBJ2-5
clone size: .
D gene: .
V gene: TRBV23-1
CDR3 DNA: TGCGCCAGCAGTCCCTATTCGAAGGCGCAAGAGACCCAGTACTTC
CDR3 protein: CASSPYSKAQETQYF

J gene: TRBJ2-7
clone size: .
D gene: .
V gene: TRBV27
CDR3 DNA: TGTGCCAGCAGTTTTGGACCCCAATACGAGCAGTACTTC
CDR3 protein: CASSFGPQYEQYF

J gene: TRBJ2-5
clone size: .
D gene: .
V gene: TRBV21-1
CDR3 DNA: TGTGCCAGCAGCAAAAACCGGGGTCAGGAGACCCAGTACTTC
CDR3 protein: CASSKNRGQETQYF

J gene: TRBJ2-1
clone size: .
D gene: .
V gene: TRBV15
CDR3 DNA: TGTGCCACCAGCAGAGATAATCTCCGGAATGAGCAGTTCTTC
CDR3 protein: CATSRDNLRNEQFF

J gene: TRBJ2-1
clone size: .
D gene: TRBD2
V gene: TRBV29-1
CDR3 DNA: TGCAGCGTTGATCCTCTAGCGGGAGGATACAATGAGCAGTTCTTC
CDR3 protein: CSVDPLAGGYNEQFF

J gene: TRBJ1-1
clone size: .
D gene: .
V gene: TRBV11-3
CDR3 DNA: TGTGCCAGCAGCTTAGAGGGTGGGTTGAACACTGAAGCTTTCTTT
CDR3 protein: CASSLEGGLNTEAFF

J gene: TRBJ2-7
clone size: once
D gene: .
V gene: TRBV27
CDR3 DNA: TGTGCCAGCAGTCCCTCATCGGGACCGAGTCCCTACGAGCAGTACTTC
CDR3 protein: CASSPSSGPSPYEQYF

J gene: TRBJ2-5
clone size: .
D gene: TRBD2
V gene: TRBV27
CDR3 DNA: TGTGCCAGCAGTTTGGAAGCGGGGATGGAGACCCAGTACTTC
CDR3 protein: CASSLEAGMETQYF

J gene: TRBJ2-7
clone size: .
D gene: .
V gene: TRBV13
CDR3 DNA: TGTGCCAGCAGCGCGCTCAGGGGAGGCTCCTACGAGCAGTACTTC
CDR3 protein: CASSALRGGSYEQYF

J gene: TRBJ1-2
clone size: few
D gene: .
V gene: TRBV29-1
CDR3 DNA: TGCAGCGTTGAGACTAACTATGGCTACACCTTC
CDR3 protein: CSVETNYGYTF

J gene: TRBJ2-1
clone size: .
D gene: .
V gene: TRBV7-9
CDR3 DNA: TGTGCCAGCAGCACGATTAGGGATGGCTTCTCCTACAATGAGCAGTTCTTC
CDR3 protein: CASSTIRDGFSYNEQFF

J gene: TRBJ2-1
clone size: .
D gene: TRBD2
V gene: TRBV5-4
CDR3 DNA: TGTGCCAGCAGCTTGGAACTAGCGGGAAGATACAATGAGCAGTTCTTC
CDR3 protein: CASSLELAGRYNEQFF

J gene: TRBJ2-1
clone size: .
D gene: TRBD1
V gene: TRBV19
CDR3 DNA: TGTGCCAGTAGTACTCGACAGGGGCCCTACAATGAGCAGTTCTTC
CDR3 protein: CASSTRQGPYNEQFF

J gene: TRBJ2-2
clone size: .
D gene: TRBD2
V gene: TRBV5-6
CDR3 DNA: TGTGCCAGCAGCCTATTAGCGGGACAAGGTCCCGGGGAGCTGTTTTTT
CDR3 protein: CASSLLAGQGPGELFF